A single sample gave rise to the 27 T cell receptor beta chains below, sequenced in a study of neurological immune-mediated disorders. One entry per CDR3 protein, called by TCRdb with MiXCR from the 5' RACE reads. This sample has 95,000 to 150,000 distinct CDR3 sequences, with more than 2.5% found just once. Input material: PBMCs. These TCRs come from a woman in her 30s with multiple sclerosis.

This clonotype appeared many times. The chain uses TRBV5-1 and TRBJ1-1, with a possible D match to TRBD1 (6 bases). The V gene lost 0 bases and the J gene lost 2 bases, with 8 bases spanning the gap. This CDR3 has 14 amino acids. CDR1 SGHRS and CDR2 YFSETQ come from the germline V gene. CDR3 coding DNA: TGCGCCAGCAGCTTGGACGGGACAAACACTGAAGCTTTCTTT. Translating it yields CASSLDGTNTEAFF.

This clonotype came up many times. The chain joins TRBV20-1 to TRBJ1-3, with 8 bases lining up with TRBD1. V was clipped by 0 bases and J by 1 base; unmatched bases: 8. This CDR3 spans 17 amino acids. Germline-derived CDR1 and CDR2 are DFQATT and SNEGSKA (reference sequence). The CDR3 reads CSARDPMQGASGNTIYF. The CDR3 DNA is TGCAGTGCTAGAGATCCGATGCAGGGGGCGTCTGGAAACACCATATATTTT.

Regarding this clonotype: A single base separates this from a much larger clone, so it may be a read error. The CDR3 region has the DNA TGCAGTGCGGGTGATGGAGATACGCAGCATTTT. Its protein product is CSAGDGDTQHF. The chain has TRBV20-1 and TRBJ2-3; no clear D gene. TRBJ1-5 explains the end of the DNA better; the J call may be wrong. Germline V gene data show CDR1 as DFQATT and CDR2 as SNEGSKA (reference sequence). The CDR3 runs 11 residues.

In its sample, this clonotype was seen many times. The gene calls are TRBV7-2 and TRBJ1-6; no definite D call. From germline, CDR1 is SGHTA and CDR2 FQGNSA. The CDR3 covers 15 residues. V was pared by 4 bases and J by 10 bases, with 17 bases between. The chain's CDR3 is CASSSTMGSESPLHF. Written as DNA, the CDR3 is TGTGCCAGCAGCTCAACAATGGGGAGTGAGTCACCCCTCCACTTT.

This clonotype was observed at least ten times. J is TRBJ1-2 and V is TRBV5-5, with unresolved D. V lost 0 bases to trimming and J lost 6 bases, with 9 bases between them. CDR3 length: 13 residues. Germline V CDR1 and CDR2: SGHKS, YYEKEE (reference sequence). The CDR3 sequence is CASSLVPKDGYTF. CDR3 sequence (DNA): TGTGCCAGCAGCTTGGTTCCGAAGGATGGCTACACCTTC.

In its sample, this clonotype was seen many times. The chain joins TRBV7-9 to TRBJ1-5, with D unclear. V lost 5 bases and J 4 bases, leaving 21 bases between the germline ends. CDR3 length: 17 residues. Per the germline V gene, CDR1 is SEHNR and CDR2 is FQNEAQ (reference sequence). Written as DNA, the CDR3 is TGTGCCAGCAGCGGATCGACGAATCGCGAGGGTAATCAGCCCCAGCATTTT. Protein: CASSGSTNREGNQPQHF.

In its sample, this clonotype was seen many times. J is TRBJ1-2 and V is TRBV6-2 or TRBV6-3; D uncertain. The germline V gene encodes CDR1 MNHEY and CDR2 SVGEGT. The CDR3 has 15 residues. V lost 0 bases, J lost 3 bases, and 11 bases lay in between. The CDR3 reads CASSYSHGTDYGYTF. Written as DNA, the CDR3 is TGTGCCAGCAGTTACTCCCACGGTACGGACTATGGCTACACCTTC.

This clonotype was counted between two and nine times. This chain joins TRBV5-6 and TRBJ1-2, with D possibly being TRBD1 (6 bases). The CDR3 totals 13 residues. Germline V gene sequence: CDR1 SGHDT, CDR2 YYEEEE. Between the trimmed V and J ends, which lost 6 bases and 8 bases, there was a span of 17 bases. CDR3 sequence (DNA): TGTGCCAGCACAACAGATTGGGGGCTCGGCTACACCTTC. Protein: CASTTDWGLGYTF.

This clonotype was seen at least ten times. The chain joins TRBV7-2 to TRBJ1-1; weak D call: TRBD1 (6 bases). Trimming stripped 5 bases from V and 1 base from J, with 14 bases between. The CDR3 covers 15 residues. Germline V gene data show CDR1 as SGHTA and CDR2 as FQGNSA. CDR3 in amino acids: CASSPPWGANTEAFF. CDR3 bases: TGTGCCAGCAGCCCACCCTGGGGGGCGAACACTGAAGCTTTCTTT.

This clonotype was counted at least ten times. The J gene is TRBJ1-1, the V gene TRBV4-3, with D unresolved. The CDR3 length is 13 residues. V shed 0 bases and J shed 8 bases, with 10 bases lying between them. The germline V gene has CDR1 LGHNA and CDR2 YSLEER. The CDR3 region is CASSQDGQREAFF. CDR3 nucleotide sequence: TGCGCCAGCAGCCAAGACGGGCAGAGAGAAGCTTTCTTT.

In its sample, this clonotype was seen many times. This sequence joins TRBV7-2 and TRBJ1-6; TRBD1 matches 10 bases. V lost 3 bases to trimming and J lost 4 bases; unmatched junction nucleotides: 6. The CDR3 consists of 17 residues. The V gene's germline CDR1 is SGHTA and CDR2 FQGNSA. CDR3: CASSFPRQGAYNSPLHF. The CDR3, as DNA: TGTGCCAGCAGCTTTCCCCGACAGGGGGCATATAATTCACCCCTCCACTTT.

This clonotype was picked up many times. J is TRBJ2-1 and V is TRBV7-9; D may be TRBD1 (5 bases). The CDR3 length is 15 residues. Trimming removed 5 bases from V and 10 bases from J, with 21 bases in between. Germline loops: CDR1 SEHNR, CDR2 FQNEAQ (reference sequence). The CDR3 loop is CASSRMDTAAWEQFF. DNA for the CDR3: TGTGCCAGCAGCCGGATGGACACGGCCGCGTGGGAGCAGTTCTTC.

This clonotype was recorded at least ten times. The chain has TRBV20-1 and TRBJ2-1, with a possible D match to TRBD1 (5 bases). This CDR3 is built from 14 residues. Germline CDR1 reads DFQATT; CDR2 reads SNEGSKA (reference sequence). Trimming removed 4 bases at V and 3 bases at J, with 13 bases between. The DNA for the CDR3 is TGCAGTGCTATTAGGACAACTCGCTACAATGAGCAGTTCTTC. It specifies CSAIRTTRYNEQFF.

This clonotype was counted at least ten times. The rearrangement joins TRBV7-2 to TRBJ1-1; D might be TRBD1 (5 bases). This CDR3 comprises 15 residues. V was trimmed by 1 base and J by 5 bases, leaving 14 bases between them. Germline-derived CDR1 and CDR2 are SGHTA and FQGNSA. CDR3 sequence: CASSLVGGGRTEAFF. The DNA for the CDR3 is TGTGCCAGCAGCTTAGTGGGGGGGGGTAGGACTGAAGCTTTCTTT.

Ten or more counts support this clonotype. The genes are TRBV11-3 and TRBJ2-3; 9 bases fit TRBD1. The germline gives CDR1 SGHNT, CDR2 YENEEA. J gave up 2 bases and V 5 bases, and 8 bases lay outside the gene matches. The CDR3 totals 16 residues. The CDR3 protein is CASSESGQGYTDTQYF. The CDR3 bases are TGTGCCAGCAGCGAGTCGGGACAGGGTTACACAGATACGCAGTATTTT.

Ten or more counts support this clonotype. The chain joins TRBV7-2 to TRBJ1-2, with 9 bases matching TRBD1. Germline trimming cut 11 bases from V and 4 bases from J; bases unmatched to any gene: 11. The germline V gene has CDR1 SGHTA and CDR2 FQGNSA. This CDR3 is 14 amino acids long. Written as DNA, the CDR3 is TGTGCCTCTACACAGGGGGCTGGAACCTATGGCTACACCTTC. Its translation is CASTQGAGTYGYTF.

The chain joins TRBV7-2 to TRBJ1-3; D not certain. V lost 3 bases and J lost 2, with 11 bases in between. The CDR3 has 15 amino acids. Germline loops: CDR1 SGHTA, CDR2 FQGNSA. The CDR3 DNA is TGTGCCAGCAGCTTCAATGGGGTGGCTGGAAACACCATATATTTT. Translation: CASSFNGVAGNTIYF.

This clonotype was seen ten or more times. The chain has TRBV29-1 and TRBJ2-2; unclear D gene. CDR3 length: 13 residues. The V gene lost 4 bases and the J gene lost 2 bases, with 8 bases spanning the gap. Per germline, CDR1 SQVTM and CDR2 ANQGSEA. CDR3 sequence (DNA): TGCAGCGTTGTCGCCCTTAACACCGGGGAGCTGTTTTTT. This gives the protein CSVVALNTGELFF.

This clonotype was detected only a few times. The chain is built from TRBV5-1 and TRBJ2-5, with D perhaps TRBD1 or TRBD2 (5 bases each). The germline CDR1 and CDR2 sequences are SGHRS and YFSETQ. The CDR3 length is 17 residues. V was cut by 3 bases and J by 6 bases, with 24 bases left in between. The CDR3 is CASSSRRTNTRDKTQYF. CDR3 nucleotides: TGCGCCAGCAGCTCAAGGAGGACCAATACCAGGGATAAGACCCAGTACTTC.

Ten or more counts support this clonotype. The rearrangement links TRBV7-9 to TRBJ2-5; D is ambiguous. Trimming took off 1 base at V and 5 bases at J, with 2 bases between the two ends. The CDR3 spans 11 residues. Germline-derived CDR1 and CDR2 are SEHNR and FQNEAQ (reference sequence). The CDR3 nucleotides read TGTGCCAGCAGCTTAGTTGAGACCCAGTACTTC. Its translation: CASSLVETQYF.

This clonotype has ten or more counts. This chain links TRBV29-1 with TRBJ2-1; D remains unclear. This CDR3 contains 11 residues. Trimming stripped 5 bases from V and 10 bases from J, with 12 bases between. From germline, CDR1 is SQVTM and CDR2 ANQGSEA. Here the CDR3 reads CSVNGVREQFF. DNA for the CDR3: TGCAGCGTTAATGGTGTGAGAGAGCAGTTCTTC.

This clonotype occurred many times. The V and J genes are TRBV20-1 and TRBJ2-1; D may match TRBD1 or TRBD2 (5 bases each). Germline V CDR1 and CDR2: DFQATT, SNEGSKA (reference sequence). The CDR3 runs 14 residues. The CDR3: CSAAEGSSYNEQFF. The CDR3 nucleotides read TGCAGCGCGGCCGAGGGGAGCTCCTACAATGAGCAGTTCTTC.

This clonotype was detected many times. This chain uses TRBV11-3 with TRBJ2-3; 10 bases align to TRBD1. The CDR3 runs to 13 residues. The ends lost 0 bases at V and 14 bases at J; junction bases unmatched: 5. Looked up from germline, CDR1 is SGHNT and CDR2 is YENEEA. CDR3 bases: TGTGCCAGCAGCTTAGACCCGGGACAGGGGCTGTATTTT. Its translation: CASSLDPGQGLYF.

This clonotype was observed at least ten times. The CDR3 bases are TGCAGTGCCTCACCGACAGGGCTCAACTATGGCTACACCTTC. It yields the protein CSASPTGLNYGYTF. This chain links TRBV20-1 with TRBJ1-2, with 7 nucleotides matching TRBD1. CDR3 size: 14 residues. Germline CDR1 is DFQATT and CDR2 is SNEGSKA (reference sequence). The trim removed 6 bases at V and 2 bases at J, leaving 9 bases unmatched.

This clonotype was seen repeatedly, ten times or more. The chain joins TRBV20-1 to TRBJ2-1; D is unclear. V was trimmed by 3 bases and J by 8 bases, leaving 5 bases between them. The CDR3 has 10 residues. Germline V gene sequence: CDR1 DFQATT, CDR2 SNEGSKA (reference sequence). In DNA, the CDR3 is TGCAGTGCTAGGCTAGATGAGCAGTTCTTC. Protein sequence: CSARLDEQFF.

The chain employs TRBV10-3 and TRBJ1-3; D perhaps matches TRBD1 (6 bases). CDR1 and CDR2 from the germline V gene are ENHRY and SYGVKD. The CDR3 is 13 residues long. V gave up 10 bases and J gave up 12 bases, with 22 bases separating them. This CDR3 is CATRGGSGKNIYF. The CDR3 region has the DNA TGTGCCACCCGGGGGGGCTCTGGAAAAAACATATATTTT.

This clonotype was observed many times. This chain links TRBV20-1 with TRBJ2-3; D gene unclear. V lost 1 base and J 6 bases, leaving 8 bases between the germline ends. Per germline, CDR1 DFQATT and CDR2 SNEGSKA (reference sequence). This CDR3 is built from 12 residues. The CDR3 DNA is TGCAGTGCTAGAGCCTCTTTGGATACGCAGTATTTT. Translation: CSARASLDTQYF.